One sample yielded the 27 T cell receptor beta chains listed below, sequenced in a study of regulatory T cells in long-lasting Graves disease. Arm-PCR of CDR3 regions and iRepertoire HTBI primers were used to build TCR beta libraries. One entry per CDR3 protein, called by TCRdb with MiXCR from the multiplex PCR reads. Seen here are roughly 420,000 distinct CDR3 sequences, 14% observed once, and the top ten hold roughly 18%. Time point reported: newly diagnosed GD, antithyroid drugs for less than 3 months. RNA extracted from PBMCs served as the sequencing template. The same sample was also studied in work on T cells in Graves' hyperthyroidism and ophthalmopathy.

This specimen was peripheral blood mononuclear cells (PBMCs), taken at new diagnosis, from a patient treated with antithyroid drugs. These TCRs come from a woman aged 50 to 60 with Graves disease.

This clonotype was observed a few times. This chain connects TRBV5-4 to TRBJ2-5, with TRBD2 matching over 7 bases. Trimming removed 4 bases from V and 3 bases from J; junction bases left unmatched: 6. Germline loops: CDR1 SGHNT, CDR2 YYREEE (reference sequence). The CDR3 contains 14 residues. The CDR3 DNA reads TGTGCCAGCAGCCAAACTAGCGTCGAAGAGACCCAGTACTTC. Protein product: CASSQTSVEETQYF.

This clonotype was seen repeatedly, ten times or more. The J gene is TRBJ2-7, the V gene TRBV30; 7 nucleotides line up with TRBD1. With 5 bases clipped from V and 3 bases from J, the junction kept 4 bases outside the gene matches. The CDR3 length is 12 residues. Germline lookup yields CDR1 GTSNPN and CDR2 SVGIG (reference sequence). In DNA, the CDR3 is TGTGCCTGGGGGGACAGTGGCTACGAGCAGTACTTC. Amino acids: CAWGDSGYEQYF.

Many counts were recorded for this clonotype. This chain uses TRBV28 with TRBJ2-1, with TRBD2 matching 11 bases. The CDR3 is made up of 15 amino acids. With 3 bases clipped from V and 8 bases from J, the junction kept 6 bases outside the gene matches. Germline CDR1 reads MDHEN; CDR2 reads SYDVKM. The CDR3 reads CASSFLAGGPYEQFF. The CDR3 DNA follows: TGTGCCAGCAGTTTCTTAGCGGGAGGGCCCTATGAGCAGTTCTTC.

This clonotype was recorded many times. This chain links TRBV29-1 with TRBJ1-1, with 8 bases matching TRBD1. Trimming removed 6 bases from V and 0 bases from J; junction bases left unmatched: 9. The CDR3 has 15 residues. Germline CDR1 SQVTM, CDR2 ANQGSEA. CDR3 residues: CSVKGTGGVNTEAFF. CDR3 nucleotides: TGCAGCGTGAAGGGGACAGGAGGGGTGAACACTGAAGCTTTCTTT.

This clonotype was picked up many times. This chain joins TRBV30 and TRBJ1-1; D gene unclear. The V end lost 2 bases, the J end lost 5 bases, and 12 bases lay between the germline ends. CDR1 and CDR2 (germline): GTSNPN, SVGIG (reference sequence). This CDR3 contains 13 residues. The CDR3 DNA reads TGTGCCTGGAGTCCCCTGCGGGGTACTGAAGCTTTCTTT. Translated, it gives CAWSPLRGTEAFF.

Ten or more counts support this clonotype. The chain recombines TRBV29-1 with TRBJ2-3; D not certain. CDR3 length: 11 residues. CDR1 and CDR2 from the germline V gene are SQVTM and ANQGSEA. V was pared by 7 bases and J by 1 base, with 6 bases between. DNA of the CDR3: TGCAGCGCTATCCGCACAGATACGCAGTATTTT. It yields the protein CSAIRTDTQYF.

This clonotype was detected many times. The J gene is TRBJ1-1, the V gene TRBV27; 7 bases are shared with TRBD1. Germline lookup yields CDR1 MNHEY and CDR2 SMNVEV (reference sequence). The ends lost 2 bases at V and 5 bases at J; junction bases unmatched: 14. This CDR3 has 17 residues. The CDR3 loop is CASSLGRQGGRGTEAFF. The DNA of the CDR3 is TGTGCCAGCAGTTTAGGCCGGCAGGGAGGCAGGGGGACTGAAGCTTTCTTT.

Many counts were recorded for this clonotype. CDR3 sequence (DNA): TGTGCCAGCAGTCACCTCGGGACAGGGGGGTTGTACGAGCAGTACTTC. Protein product: CASSHLGTGGLYEQYF. The chain uses TRBV28 and TRBJ2-7; 11 bases line up with TRBD1. V trimming: 5 bases; J trimming: 4 bases; junction bases outside the gene matches: 10. Germline values: CDR1 MDHEN, CDR2 SYDVKM. The CDR3 runs to 16 residues.

The V and J genes are TRBV27 and TRBJ2-3, with unresolved D. Germline V gives CDR1 MNHEY, CDR2 SMNVEV (reference sequence). The CDR3 has 15 amino acids. The V and J ends lost 6 bases and 2 bases respectively, with 15 bases between them. The CDR3 region is CASSDLGSTTDTQYF. The CDR3, as DNA: TGTGCCAGCAGCGACCTTGGAAGTACCACAGATACGCAGTATTTT.

This clonotype was recorded at least ten times. V and J are TRBV5-5 and TRBJ1-1; D may be TRBD1 (5 bases). The CDR3 totals 14 residues. Trimming pared 2 bases from V and 1 base from J, leaving 9 bases between. Germline V gives CDR1 SGHKS, CDR2 YYEKEE (reference sequence). The CDR3 here is CASSFDRKNTEAFF. The CDR3 DNA is TGTGCCAGCAGCTTTGACAGAAAGAACACTGAAGCTTTCTTT.

This clonotype was found many times. This chain joins TRBV7-9 and TRBJ2-1; 11 positions match TRBD2. The V gene's germline CDR1 is SEHNR and CDR2 FQNEAQ (reference sequence). This CDR3 contains 18 residues. J gave up 0 bases and V 1 base, and 5 bases lay outside the gene matches. CDR3 region: CASSLEGTSGGSYNEQFF. In DNA form, the CDR3 reads TGTGCCAGCAGCTTAGAAGGGACTAGCGGAGGCTCCTACAATGAGCAGTTCTTC.

This clonotype came up many times. The chain is built from TRBV3-1 and TRBJ2-7; the match to TRBD1 covers 7 bases. The CDR3 covers 16 residues. Germline values: CDR1 LGHDT, CDR2 YNNKEL (reference sequence). V lost 3 bases, J lost 3 bases, and 11 bases stayed unmatched. The CDR3 protein is CASSHRPGTVDYEQYF. The CDR3 DNA sequence: TGTGCCAGCAGCCATAGACCGGGGACAGTGGACTACGAGCAGTACTTC.

Concerning this clonotype: In this CDR3 the conserved last residue, phenylalanine or tryptophan, is missing, so a read error is likely. The chain couples TRBV29-1 to TRBJ2-1, with D perhaps TRBD1 (6 bases). Per germline, CDR1 SQVTM and CDR2 ANQGSEA. The V gene lost 3 bases and the J gene lost 5 bases, with 11 bases spanning the gap. There are 13 residues in the CDR3. As DNA, the CDR3 is TGCAGCGTTGACTACAGGGACCACAATGAGCAGTTCCTC. The encoded protein is CSVDYRDHNEQFL.

Ten or more counts support this clonotype. The gene calls are TRBV28 and TRBJ2-7; a weak D match, TRBD1 (6 bases). This CDR3 spans 15 amino acids. Trimming took off 5 bases at V and 3 bases at J, with 17 bases between the two ends. Germline lookup yields CDR1 MDHEN and CDR2 SYDVKM. The CDR3, as DNA: TGTGCCAGCAGTCTTCGGAGGACAGAGGGCTACGAGCAGTACTTC. Translating gives CASSLRRTEGYEQYF.

This clonotype came up many times. V gene TRBV11-2 combines with J gene TRBJ2-7, with a possible D match to TRBD1 (6 bases). This CDR3 is 14 amino acids long. Between the trimmed V and J ends, which lost 5 bases and 0 bases, there was a span of 11 bases. Germline CDR1 reads SGHAT; CDR2 reads FQNNGV. This CDR3 is CASSPDRSSYEQYF. In DNA, the CDR3 is TGTGCCAGCAGCCCCGACAGGTCCTCCTACGAGCAGTACTTC.

V is TRBV2 and J is TRBJ2-3; TRBD1 might be the D (7 bases). The length of the CDR3 is 16 residues. Germline V lookup: CDR1 SNHLY, CDR2 FYNNEI. With 1 base removed from V and 0 bases from J, the gap between germline ends came to 11 bases. In DNA, the CDR3 is TGTGCCAGCAGTGAAGTACAGGGGACTAGCACAGATACGCAGTATTTT. Its translation: CASSEVQGTSTDTQYF.

The chain has TRBV10-2 and TRBJ2-1; D might be TRBD1 (5 bases). CDR3 length: 15 residues. Trimming left V 1 base short and J 8 bases short, with 15 bases between. Germline assignment: CDR1 WSHSY and CDR2 SAAADI. The CDR3 sequence: CASSEFGARIDEQFF. For the CDR3, the DNA is TGCGCCAGCAGTGAGTTTGGGGCGAGGATAGATGAGCAGTTCTTC.

This clonotype has a handful of counts. The gene calls are TRBV5-1 and TRBJ2-2, with D perhaps matching TRBD1 (6 bases). Germline CDR1 is SGHRS and CDR2 is YFSETQ. This CDR3 has 17 amino acids. V lost 4 bases, J lost 0 bases, and 16 bases lay in between. CDR3: CASSTRQVIANTGELFF. DNA for the CDR3: TGCGCCAGCAGCACAAGACAGGTTATCGCGAACACCGGGGAGCTGTTTTTT.

V is TRBV25-1 and J is TRBJ1-5; no definite D call. The germline CDR1 and CDR2 sequences are MGHDK and SYGVNS. Trimming took off 6 bases at V and 3 bases at J, with 12 bases between the two ends. The CDR3 covers 14 residues. CDR3 DNA sequence: TGTGCCAGCAGCGGCGGCCACTCCAATCAGCCCCAGCATTTT. Translating it yields CASSGGHSNQPQHF.

The chain has TRBV5-1 and TRBJ2-7; D remains unclear. CDR1 SGHRS and CDR2 YFSETQ come from the germline V gene. Between the trimmed V and J ends, which lost 0 bases and 2 bases, there was a span of 9 bases. This CDR3 spans 14 amino acids. In nucleotides, the CDR3 is TGCGCCAGCAGCTTGGGGCAGCTAGCCTACGAGCAGTACTTC. Residues: CASSLGQLAYEQYF.

Many counts were recorded for this clonotype. The chain employs TRBV2 and TRBJ2-7, with D possibly matching TRBD1 (5 bases). The germline gives CDR1 SNHLY, CDR2 FYNNEI. This CDR3 has 12 amino acids. V shed 7 bases and J shed 2 bases, with 9 bases lying between them. The CDR3 sequence: CASTTDTYEQYF. CDR3 DNA: TGTGCCAGCACGACAGACACCTACGAGCAGTACTTC.

This clonotype was seen a few times. The rearrangement links TRBV3-1 to TRBJ1-4, with 9 nucleotides matching TRBD1. Germline V gene sequence: CDR1 LGHDT, CDR2 YNNKEL (reference sequence). The CDR3 runs 14 residues. Germline trimming cut 6 bases from V and 7 bases from J; bases unmatched to any gene: 6. CDR3 coding DNA: TGTGCCAGCAGACCCGACAGGGGGACTGAAAAACTGTTTTTT. Protein sequence: CASRPDRGTEKLFF.

This clonotype was seen only a few times. V is TRBV30 and J is TRBJ1-4, with D unresolved. From germline, CDR1 is GTSNPN and CDR2 SVGIG (reference sequence). The CDR3 has 14 residues. V lost 1 base to trimming and J lost 7 bases, with 13 bases between them. This CDR3 reads CAWSEASGIEKLFF. CDR3 in DNA: TGTGCCTGGAGTGAGGCAAGCGGGATTGAAAAACTGTTTTTT.

In its sample, this clonotype was seen a few times. One end of the junction is discordant with germline, which a read error may explain. The CDR3 loop reads CVITPGLGLDNEQFF. In nucleotides, the CDR3 is TGTGTCATCACGCCGGGACTGGGACTTGACAATGAGCAGTTCTTC. The genes are TRBV10-3 and TRBJ2-1, with D tentatively TRBD2 (6 bases). CDR3 length equals 15 residues. Germline loops: CDR1 ENHRY, CDR2 SYGVKD.

The gene calls are TRBV5-1 and TRBJ1-4; D perhaps matches TRBD1 (5 bases). Trimming cost V 0 bases and J 7 bases, with 16 bases left between them. The CDR3 sequence is 16 residues long. From germline, CDR1 is SGHRS and CDR2 YFSETQ. This CDR3 reads CASSLEEGRYAEKLFF. In DNA form, the CDR3 reads TGCGCCAGCAGCTTGGAAGAGGGACGGTACGCTGAAAAACTGTTTTTT.

The V and J genes are TRBV12-3 or TRBV12-4 and TRBJ2-1; D ambiguous. V gave up 6 bases and J gave up 7 bases, with 19 bases separating them. CDR3 length: 15 amino acids. The CDR3 protein is CASSSTLVAGNEQFF. CDR3 DNA: TGTGCCAGCAGCTCCACCTTAGTAGCCGGGAATGAGCAGTTCTTC.

This clonotype was detected many times. The chain combines TRBV12-5 with TRBJ2-4; the match to TRBD2 covers 8 bases. The J segment lost 2 bases and the V segment lost 6 bases, leaving 6 bases of the junction unmatched. Per the germline V gene, CDR1 is LGHNT and CDR2 is FRNRAP. The CDR3 is 15 residues long. CDR3 DNA: TGTGCTAGTGGAAGGAAGCGGGAGACCAAAAACATTCAGTACTTC. Protein: CASGRKRETKNIQYF.